This T cell receptor beta chain comes out of a study of T cell repertoires in cytomegalovirus infection. Whole-study context: Recently identified HLA-C-restricted CMV epitopes were used, and well-studied HLA-B-restricted CMV epitopes were used as well. Indications of both CMV infection and matching HLA type were provided by public TCR beta signatures.

Broader study findings: CMV-specific TCR beta clonotypes restricted by HLA-C were the ones dominating the ex vivo response. Carriage of CMV together with the relevant HLA was identifiable through cumulative public TCR beta family frequency.

The germline CDR1 and CDR2 sequences are SGHTA and FQGNSA. V lost 4 bases to trimming and J lost 5 bases, with 23 bases between them. CDR3 size: 17 residues. This clonotype has ten or more counts. Its cognate antigen is unknown. Each CDR3 protein is one row after TCRdb ran MiXCR on the reads. The sample has about 330,000 distinct CDR3 sequences; roughly 36% are singletons. The sequence came from a human donor in good health (CMV status not recorded). Some clones in this sample may be carry-over from other donors' samples. The V gene is TRBV7-2, the J gene TRBJ2-5, with TRBD2 as a possible D gene (5 bases). Sequences were derived from cultured PBMCs, sampled from culture after CMV antigen stimulation. The CDR3 loop is CASSSRSGPPWRETQYF. Here the CDR3 DNA reads TGTGCCAGCAGCTCCAGGTCTGGCCCACCCTGGAGGGAGACCCAGTACTTC.